A single count supports the clone carrying this TCR beta chain. Its antigen is as yet unknown. This entry belongs to a study of CD8 T cells in ankylosing spondylitis. General study results and limits: Clones linked to disease, bearing a CD8+ phenotype, were relatively rare in peripheral blood. For ankylosing spondylitis blood, a TCR beta motif of roughly 8 highly homologous variants appeared characteristic.

The TCR beta libraries were generated through quantitative 5'-RACE incorporating molecular barcodes. Each CDR3 protein gets one entry after TCRdb re-called the 5' RACE reads with MiXCR. The table has about 31,000 distinct CDR3 sequences, about 7.8% seen once. CDR3 size: 14 residues. The germline V and J ends were trimmed by 6 bases and 4 bases, with 14 bases remaining between them. Looked up from germline, CDR1 is MNHEY and CDR2 is SVGEGT. The clonotype was recovered from a male donor with ankylosing spondylitis or in good health (not recorded which). The chain joins TRBV6-2 or TRBV6-3 to TRBJ2-3; possible D gene TRBD2, 5 bases. Sample: blood, either unsorted or a sorted T cell fraction (not recorded which). CDR3 nucleotide sequence: TGTGCCAGCAGGCCTGTGAGGGCCGCAGATACGCAGTATTTT. Translating gives CASRPVRAADTQYF.